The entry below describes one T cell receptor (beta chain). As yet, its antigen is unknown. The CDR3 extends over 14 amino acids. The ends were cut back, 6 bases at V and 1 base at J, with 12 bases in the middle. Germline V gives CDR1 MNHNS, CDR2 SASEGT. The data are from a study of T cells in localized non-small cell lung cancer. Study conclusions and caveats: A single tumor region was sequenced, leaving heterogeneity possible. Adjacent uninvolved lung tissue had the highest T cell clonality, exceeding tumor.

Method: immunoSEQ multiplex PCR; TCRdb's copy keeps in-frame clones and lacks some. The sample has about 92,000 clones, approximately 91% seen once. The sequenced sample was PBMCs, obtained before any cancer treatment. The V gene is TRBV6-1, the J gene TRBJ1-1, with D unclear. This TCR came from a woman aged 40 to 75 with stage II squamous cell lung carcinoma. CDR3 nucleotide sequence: TGTGCCAGCAGAGGAACCGGACGGAACACTGAAGCTTTCTTT. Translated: CASRGTGRNTEAFF.